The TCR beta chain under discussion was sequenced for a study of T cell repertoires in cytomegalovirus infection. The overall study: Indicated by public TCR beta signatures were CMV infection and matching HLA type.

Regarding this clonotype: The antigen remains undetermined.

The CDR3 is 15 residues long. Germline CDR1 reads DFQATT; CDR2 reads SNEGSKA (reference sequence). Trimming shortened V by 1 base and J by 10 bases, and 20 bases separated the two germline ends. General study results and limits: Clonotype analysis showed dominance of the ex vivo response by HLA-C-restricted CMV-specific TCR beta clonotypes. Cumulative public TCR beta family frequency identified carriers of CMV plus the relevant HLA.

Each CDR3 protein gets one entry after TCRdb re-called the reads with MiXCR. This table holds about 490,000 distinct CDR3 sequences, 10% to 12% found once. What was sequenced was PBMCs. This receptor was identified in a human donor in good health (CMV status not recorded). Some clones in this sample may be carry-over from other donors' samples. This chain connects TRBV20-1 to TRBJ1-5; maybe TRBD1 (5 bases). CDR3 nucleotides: TGCAGTGCTAGAGCCTGGGGCAGTGCAGCAGGACCCCAGCATTTT. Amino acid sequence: CSARAWGSAAGPQHF.